The following is a T cell receptor beta chain sequence with its context. The antigen is undetermined. Ahead of sequencing, the ViraFEST assay grew antigen-specific CD4+ T cells using viral peptide pools. A roughly 10-day culture period preceded the isolation of CD4+ T cells. Participants got two doses of BNT162b2 or mRNA-1273 vaccine. The CDR3 loop spans 13 amino acids. V dropped 0 bases and J dropped 13 bases, with 15 bases sitting between them. Germline assignment: CDR1 SQVTM and CDR2 ANQGSEA. The method was immunoSEQ multiplex PCR; TCRdb's version includes in-frame clones alone and lacks a portion of them. The sample shows about 72,000 clones, 75% to 85% of them seen only once. This sample is part of a study of vaccination effects on CD4 cells after COVID-19. Study results and caveats: Marked contraction was observed in infection-induced and vaccine-induced clones late after vaccination.

The chain carries TRBV29-1 and TRBJ1-4; D uncertain. The sample in question was CD4+ T cells from PBMCs cultured with HCoV-229E spike peptides, obtained after COVID-19 vaccination. This TCR was sampled from a human donor who received a COVID-19 vaccine. The CDR3 spells CSVEENSARGLFF. The CDR3 nucleotides are TGCAGCGTTGAAGAAAACTCGGCTCGCGGACTGTTTTTT.